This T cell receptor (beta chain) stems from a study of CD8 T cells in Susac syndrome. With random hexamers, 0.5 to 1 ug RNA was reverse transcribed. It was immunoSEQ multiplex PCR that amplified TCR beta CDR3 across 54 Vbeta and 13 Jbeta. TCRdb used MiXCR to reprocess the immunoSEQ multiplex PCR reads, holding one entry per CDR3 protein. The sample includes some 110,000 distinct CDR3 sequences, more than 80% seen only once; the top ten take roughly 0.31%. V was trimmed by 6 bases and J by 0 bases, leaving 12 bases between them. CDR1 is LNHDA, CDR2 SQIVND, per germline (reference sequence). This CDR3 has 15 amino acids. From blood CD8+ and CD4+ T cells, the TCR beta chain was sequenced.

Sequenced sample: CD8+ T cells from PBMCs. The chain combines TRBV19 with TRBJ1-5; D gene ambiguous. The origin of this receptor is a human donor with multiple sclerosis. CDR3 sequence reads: CASRQSVYSNQPQHF. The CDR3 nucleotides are TGTGCCAGTAGGCAGTCGGTTTATAGCAATCAGCCCCAGCATTTT.